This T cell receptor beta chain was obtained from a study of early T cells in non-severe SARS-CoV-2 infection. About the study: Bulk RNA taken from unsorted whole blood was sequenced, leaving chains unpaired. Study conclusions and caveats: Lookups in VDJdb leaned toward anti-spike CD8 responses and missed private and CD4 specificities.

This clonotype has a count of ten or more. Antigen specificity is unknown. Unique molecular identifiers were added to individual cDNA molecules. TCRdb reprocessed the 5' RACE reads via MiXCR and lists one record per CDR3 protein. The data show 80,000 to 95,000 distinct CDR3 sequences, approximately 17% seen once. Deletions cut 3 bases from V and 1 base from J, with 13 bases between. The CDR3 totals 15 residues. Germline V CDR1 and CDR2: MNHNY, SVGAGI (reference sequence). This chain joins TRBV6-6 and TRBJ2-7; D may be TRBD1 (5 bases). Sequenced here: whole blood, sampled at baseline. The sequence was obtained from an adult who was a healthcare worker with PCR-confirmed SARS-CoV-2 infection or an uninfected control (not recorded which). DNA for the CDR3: TGTGCCAGCAGTTATCAGGGTGGTGAATCCTACGAGCAGTACTTC. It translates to CASSYQGGESYEQYF.